One and the same sample provided the 27 T cell receptor beta chains below, sequenced in a study of T cell repertoires in aging, cancer and after chemotherapy. Amplification of TCR beta used genomic DNA extracted from peripheral blood. TRB rearrangements spanning V, D and J were amplified using mixed TRB-A/B primers. TCRdb independently ran MiXCR on the multiplex PCR reads; one entry per CDR3 protein. Altogether under 9,000 distinct CDR3 sequences are present, roughly 25% being singletons, with the ten largest covering 2.8%. Input material: blood. These receptors were obtained from a human donor with a blood cancer.

This clonotype is labeled medium-sized. The chain combines TRBV7-9 with TRBJ2-3; possibly TRBD2 for D (5 bases). Trimming stripped 4 bases from V and 3 bases from J, with 5 bases between. This CDR3 contains 12 residues. The V gene's germline CDR1 is SEHNR and CDR2 FQNEAQ (reference sequence). The CDR3 spells CASSSGTDTQYF. CDR3 sequence (DNA): TGTGCCAGCAGCTCGGGGACAGATACGCAGTATTTT.

V usage is TRBV19 and J usage is TRBJ2-1; 13 bases align to TRBD2. J was trimmed by 6 bases and V by 5 bases; bases with no gene match: 10. Germline V gene sequence: CDR1 LNHDA, CDR2 SQIVND (reference sequence). The CDR3 totals 17 residues. CDR3 sequence reads: CASSPGTSGKNPNEQFF. CDR3 coding DNA: TGTGCCAGTAGTCCAGGGACTAGCGGGAAAAACCCCAATGAGCAGTTCTTC.

By share, this clonotype counts as medium-sized. V gene TRBV27 combines with J gene TRBJ2-6, with a weak D call TRBD2 (6 bases). Deletions cut 3 bases from V and 0 bases from J, with 12 bases between. Germline values: CDR1 MNHEY, CDR2 SMNVEV (reference sequence). This CDR3 has 17 residues. CDR3 protein: CASSFVGGPSGANVLTF. In DNA, the CDR3 is TGTGCCAGCAGTTTTGTGGGAGGCCCCTCTGGGGCCAACGTCCTGACTTTC.

The chain joins TRBV5-1 to TRBJ2-1, with D possibly TRBD2 on 6 matching bases. This CDR3 has 14 residues. CDR1 and CDR2 from the germline V gene are SGHRS and YFSETQ. The germline V and J ends were trimmed by 4 bases and 6 bases, with 14 bases remaining between them. The CDR3 here is CASSPGTGVNEQFF. The CDR3 DNA is TGCGCCAGCAGCCCAGGGACGGGGGTCAATGAGCAGTTCTTC.

This clonotype ranks as medium-sized (0.01 to 0.1%). The J gene is TRBJ2-1, the V gene TRBV19, with D uncertain. Per germline, CDR1 LNHDA and CDR2 SQIVND (reference sequence). Trimming removed 1 base at V and 12 bases at J, with 10 bases between. The CDR3 has 12 amino acids. The CDR3 region is CASSIAADTQFF. In DNA form, the CDR3 reads TGTGCCAGTAGTATAGCCGCAGATACGCAGTTCTTC.

Within the sample, this clonotype is medium-sized. The CDR3 sequence: CASSQGGGRSYNEQFF. In DNA form, the CDR3 reads TGTGCCAGCAGTCAGGGGGGCGGGAGGTCCTACAATGAGCAGTTCTTC. This chain uses TRBV27 with TRBJ2-1, with a possible D match to TRBD2 (8 bases). The CDR3 loop spans 16 amino acids. Germline CDR1 reads MNHEY; CDR2 reads SMNVEV (reference sequence). V lost 5 bases to trimming and J lost 1 base, with 15 bases between them.

Judged by abundance, this clonotype is medium-sized. The chain recombines TRBV5-4 with TRBJ1-2, with D maybe TRBD1 (5 bases). Germline V gene sequence: CDR1 SGHNT, CDR2 YYREEE (reference sequence). With 6 bases removed from V and 1 base from J, the gap between germline ends came to 13 bases. CDR3 length equals 14 residues. CDR3 amino acids: CASTSGLVNYGYTF. The CDR3 bases are TGTGCCAGCACCTCGGGGCTAGTTAACTATGGCTACACCTTC.

This clonotype is labeled medium-sized (0.01 to 0.1%). The V call is TRBV30, the J call TRBJ2-7; the match to TRBD1 covers 8 bases. Per germline, CDR1 GTSNPN and CDR2 SVGIG (reference sequence). V dropped 2 bases and J dropped 2; count of bases not matched to a gene: 5. The CDR3 is 14 amino acids. CDR3 in amino acids: CAWSFRGPPYEQYF. In DNA, the CDR3 is TGTGCCTGGAGTTTCAGGGGGCCTCCCTACGAGCAGTACTTC. Full variable domain (missing parts from reference TRBV30 and TRBJ2-7): SQTIHQWPATLVQPVGSPLSLECTVEGTSNPNLYWYRQAAGRGLQLLFYSVGIGQISSEVPQNLSASRPQDRQFILSSKKLLLSDSGFYLCAWSFRGPPYEQYFGPGTRLTVT.

CDR3 sequence (DNA): TGTGCCAGCAGTGAGACGGGCACCGGGGAGCTGTTTTTT. As protein: CASSETGTGELFF. The rearrangement links TRBV6-4 to TRBJ2-2, with D uncertain. This CDR3 is built from 13 residues. Germline loops: CDR1 MRHNA, CDR2 SNTAGT. V was shortened by 3 bases and J by 4 bases, with 6 bases between the two germline ends.

This clonotype is deemed medium-sized (0.01 to 0.1%). J is TRBJ1-5 and V is TRBV5-5; a possible D gene is TRBD1 (6 bases). V was trimmed by 2 bases and J by 0 bases, leaving 15 bases between them. The CDR3 spans 17 residues. The germline V gene has CDR1 SGHKS and CDR2 YYEKEE (reference sequence). Here the CDR3 reads CASSFSGQLYSNQPQHF. The CDR3 DNA reads TGTGCCAGCAGCTTTTCAGGACAGCTTTATAGCAATCAGCCCCAGCATTTT.

Ten or more counts support this clonotype. The chain carries TRBV6-1 and TRBJ2-3; TRBD1 is a possible D gene (6 bases). CDR1 is MNHNS and CDR2 is SASEGT in the germline V gene. This CDR3 region has 16 residues. The V end lost 3 bases, the J end lost 0 bases, and 13 bases lay between the germline ends. CDR3 coding DNA: TGTGCCAGCAGTGATAAACAGGGTACTAGCACAGATACGCAGTATTTT. It encodes CASSDKQGTSTDTQYF.

This clonotype is categorized as medium-sized. The chain couples TRBV6-5 to TRBJ1-2; TRBD1 is a possible D gene (5 bases). The CDR3 runs 15 residues. The germline V gene has CDR1 MNHEY and CDR2 SVGAGI. V lost 2 bases, J lost 2 bases, and 12 bases lay in between. The CDR3: CASSYSGAGNYGYTF. The CDR3 bases are TGTGCCAGCAGTTACAGTGGGGCAGGGAACTATGGCTACACCTTC.

The V gene is TRBV7-2, the J gene TRBJ2-7; 8 bases map to TRBD2. J was trimmed by 3 bases and V by 8 bases; bases with no gene match: 15. Looked up from germline, CDR1 is SGHTA and CDR2 is FQGNSA. This CDR3 has 16 amino acids. CDR3 region: CASSLINVGTSYEQYF. DNA for the CDR3: TGTGCCAGCTCCCTTATCAACGTCGGGACTAGCTACGAGCAGTACTTC. The variable domain in full, completed from reference TRBV7-2 and TRBJ2-7, reads GAGVSQSPSNKVTEKGKDVELRCDPISGHTALYWYRQSLGQGLEFLIYFQGNSAPDKSGLPSDRFSAERTGGSVSTLTIQRTQQEDSAVYLCASSLINVGTSYEQYFGPGTRLTVT.

In this sample, this clonotype is medium-sized (0.01 to 0.1%). The V and J genes are TRBV19 and TRBJ1-2; no clear D gene. Germline V gene sequence: CDR1 LNHDA, CDR2 SQIVND (reference sequence). The CDR3 contains 13 residues. Trimming removed 5 bases from V and 4 bases from J, with 11 bases in between. In DNA form, the CDR3 reads TGTGCCAGTAGTCTGACTTTACCCTATGGCTACACCTTC. Amino acid sequence: CASSLTLPYGYTF.

This clonotype was counted ten times or more. The CDR3 DNA sequence: TGTGCCAGCTCACCACCGACTCACCGGGAATCACCCCTCCACTTT. Its protein product is CASSPPTHRESPLHF. This chain uses TRBV18 with TRBJ1-6, with unresolved D. Trimming stripped 0 bases from V and 10 bases from J, with 13 bases between. The CDR3 length is 15 residues. Germline V gene lookup returns CDR1 KGHSH and CDR2 LQKENI.

This clonotype rates as medium-sized (0.01 to 0.1%). In nucleotides, the CDR3 is TGCAGCGTTGCCGGGACTCGGAGCGATACGCAGTATTTT. This encodes CSVAGTRSDTQYF. The gene calls are TRBV29-1 and TRBJ2-3; D perhaps matches TRBD2 (6 bases). This CDR3 has 13 amino acids. Trimming pared 4 bases from V and 6 bases from J, leaving 14 bases between. Germline V gene lookup returns CDR1 SQVTM and CDR2 ANQGSEA.

This clonotype ranks as medium-sized. The CDR3 DNA is TGTGCCAGCAGGCCCGACGGGGCAACTAATGAAAAACTGTTTTTT. It codes for CASRPDGATNEKLFF. This chain connects TRBV6-2 or TRBV6-3 to TRBJ1-4; D is undetermined. The V and J ends lost 6 bases and 0 bases respectively, with 11 bases between them. CDR1 and CDR2 from the germline V gene are MNHEY and SVGEGT. The CDR3 consists of 15 residues.

By proportion, this clonotype is medium-sized (0.01 to 0.1%). V and J are TRBV18 and TRBJ1-4; D unresolved. The CDR3 length is 14 residues. V was shortened by 3 bases and J by 6 bases, with 11 bases between the two germline ends. Germline V gene data show CDR1 as KGHSH and CDR2 as LQKENI. The CDR3 DNA is TGTGCCAGCTCACCCACTACGGTATATGAAAAACTGTTTTTT. Amino acid sequence: CASSPTTVYEKLFF.

This clonotype ranks as medium-sized. The gene calls are TRBV11-1 and TRBJ1-2; 9 nucleotides line up with TRBD1. J was trimmed by 6 bases and V by 5 bases; bases with no gene match: 7. This CDR3 is 14 amino acids long. Germline assignment: CDR1 SGHAT and CDR2 FQDESV (reference sequence). The CDR3 DNA is TGTGCCAGCAGCCCGTGGGACAGGGCGGATGGCTACACCTTC. This encodes CASSPWDRADGYTF.

This clonotype ranks as medium-sized. The rearrangement links TRBV6-5 to TRBJ1-6; 9 nucleotides match TRBD1. The CDR3 extends over 13 amino acids. Germline-derived CDR1 and CDR2 are MNHEY and SVGAGI. V shed 6 bases and J 8 bases; nucleotides not matched to a gene: 2. The CDR3 sequence: CASSDRGDSPLHF. In DNA form, the CDR3 reads TGTGCCAGCAGCGACAGGGGGGATTCACCCCTCCACTTT.

This clonotype was observed a few times. The chain couples TRBV27 to TRBJ1-5; the match to TRBD1 covers 11 bases. The germline CDR1 and CDR2 sequences are MNHEY and SMNVEV (reference sequence). V shed 6 bases, J shed 6 bases, and the junction held 7 bases outside the gene matches. The CDR3 contains 15 residues. DNA for the CDR3: TGTGCCAGCAGACCGGGACAGGGGGTTCGTCAGCCCCAGCATTTT. Its protein product is CASRPGQGVRQPQHF.

This chain uses TRBV19 with TRBJ2-3; 7 nucleotides agree with TRBD1. The V gene end was trimmed by 10 bases and the J gene end by 0 bases; junction bases not matched to a gene: 10. The CDR3 totals 15 residues. Germline values: CDR1 LNHDA, CDR2 SQIVND (reference sequence). This CDR3 reads CATRPRGQSTDTQYF. The CDR3 region has the DNA TGTGCCACCCGCCCCCGGGGACAGAGCACAGATACGCAGTATTTT.

This clonotype appeared many times. The gene calls are TRBV6-2 or TRBV6-3 and TRBJ2-3, with a tentative D call TRBD2 (5 bases). The CDR3 sequence is 13 residues long. Germline CDR1 is MNHEY and CDR2 is SVGEGT. Trimming removed 5 bases from V and 1 base from J, with 7 bases in between. The CDR3 spells CASSLAGTDTQYF. The DNA for the CDR3 is TGTGCCAGCAGTCTAGCCGGCACAGATACGCAGTATTTT.

The CDR3 region is CASSPPADAETQYF. CDR3 sequence (DNA): TGTGCCAGCTCACCCCCGGCCGACGCGGAGACCCAGTACTTC. V gene TRBV18 combines with J gene TRBJ2-5, with unresolved D. The CDR3 totals 14 residues. In germline, CDR1 is KGHSH, CDR2 LQKENI. The V and J ends lost 3 bases and 5 bases respectively, with 13 bases between them.

This clonotype was observed many times. The chain has TRBV5-5 and TRBJ2-6; a weak D match, TRBD2 (5 bases). The CDR3 contains 16 residues. Trimming shortened V by 4 bases and J by 0 bases, and 11 bases separated the two germline ends. Germline values: CDR1 SGHKS, CDR2 YYEKEE (reference sequence). The CDR3 bases are TGTGCCAGCAGCCGGGCTCGGGGCTCTGGGGCCAACGTCCTGACTTTC. Translated: CASSRARGSGANVLTF. The full variable domain, with the rest looked up from reference TRBV5-5 and TRBJ2-6, is DAGVTQSPTHLIKTRGQQVTLRCSPISGHKSVSWYQQVLGQGPQFIFQYYEKEERGRGNFPDRFSARQFPNYSSELNVNALLLGDSALYLCASSRARGSGANVLTFGAGSRLTVL.

By sample fraction, this clonotype is medium-sized (0.01 to 0.1%). This chain links TRBV6-5 with TRBJ1-1; no clear D gene. The CDR3 totals 12 residues. Germline V gene lookup returns CDR1 MNHEY and CDR2 SVGAGI. Trimming pared 4 bases from V and 4 bases from J, leaving 7 bases between. The CDR3 DNA follows: TGTGCCAGCAGTTCCCCGGGCACTGAAGCTTTCTTT. Its translation: CASSSPGTEAFF.

This clonotype was picked up a small number of times. The genes are TRBV6-2 or TRBV6-3 and TRBJ1-1; weak D call: TRBD1 (5 bases). Trimming took 6 bases from V and 1 from J, leaving 15 bases between them. This CDR3 region has 15 residues. Per the germline V gene, CDR1 is MNHEY and CDR2 is SVGEGT. The DNA for the CDR3 is TGTGCCAGCAGGGAGGAAGGGACCAAGAACACTGAAGCTTTCTTT. It codes for CASREEGTKNTEAFF.